Listed below are T cell receptor beta chains from one sample, sequenced in a study of cytomegalovirus exposure and HLA in healthy donors. TCRdb's copy holds only in-frame clones and misses some; the assay was immunoSEQ multiplex PCR. In the table there are approximately 160,000 clones, around 79% of which are singletons. The sample was PBMCs. The receptors shown here come from a male donor in good health and CMV-seropositive. Both conserved end residues are part of each CDR3. The order of the fields is clone size, J gene, V gene, CDR3 length, D gene, CDR3 DNA, CDR3 protein. D genes are given only for firm matches. Size values are once, few and many counts, or a class for expanded clones, and some rows have none.

>.|TRBJ1-2|TRBV30|14|.
TGTGCCTGGAGTGCAGGGCGGGGGATCTATGGCTACACCTTC
CAWSAGRGIYGYTF
>.|TRBJ2-5|TRBV7-9|15|TRBD2
TGTGCCAGCAGCTTAGGGGCGGGGGGGCAAGAGACCCAGTACTTC
CASSLGAGGQETQYF
>.|TRBJ2-6|TRBV2|15|.
TGTGCCAGCAGTGAAAGGCGGTCTGGGGCCAACGTCCTGACTTTC
CASSERRSGANVLTF
>.|TRBJ1-2|TRBV2|13|.
TGTGCCAGCAGTAACACAGTTAACTATGGCTACACCTTC
CASSNTVNYGYTF
>many|TRBJ1-2|TRBV5-4|16|TRBD1
TGTGCCAGCAGCCCAGAGGGGACAGGTGCTAACTATGGCTACACCTTC
CASSPEGTGANYGYTF
>once|TRBJ1-6|TRBV9|15|.
TGTGCCAGCAGCGCCGGCGAGGGCCACTATTCACCCCTCCACTTT
CASSAGEGHYSPLHF
>.|TRBJ2-3|TRBV5-1|16|.
TGCGCCAGCAGCTTGGAAGGAGGCGGGGTCACAGATACGCAGTATTTT
CASSLEGGGVTDTQYF
>.|TRBJ2-7|TRBV7-9|12|.
TGTTCCAGCAGCCTGGGACATTTCGAGCAGTACTTC
CSSSLGHFEQYF
>.|TRBJ2-7|TRBV6-1|16|.
TGTGCCAGCAGTGATACAGGGTCGATTTCTCGGCACGAGCAGTACTTC
CASSDTGSISRHEQYF
>.|TRBJ2-7|TRBV19|15|TRBD1
TGTGCCAGTAGCCCCACCGGGACAGGGGGGTACGAGCAGTACTTC
CASSPTGTGGYEQYF
>once|TRBJ1-2|TRBV30|11|.
TGTGCCTGGAGTTACGGAGGAGGCTACACCTTC
CAWSYGGGYTF
>.|TRBJ1-5|TRBV19|12|.
TGTGCCAGTAGTACTATAGGAGAGCCCCAGCATTTT
CASSTIGEPQHF
>.|TRBJ2-7|TRBV10-3|13|.
TGTGCCGCTAAACCGGGGGACGGATACGAGCAGTACTTC
CAAKPGDGYEQYF
>once|TRBJ1-2|TRBV5-6|14|.
TGTGCCAGCAGCGCTCTAGTGAGAGGGCATGGCTACACCTTC
CASSALVRGHGYTF
>few|TRBJ1-4|TRBV19|15|.
TGTGCCAGTAGCCCCCACAGGGAAGGGAATGAAAAACTGTTTTTT
CASSPHREGNEKLFF
>.|TRBJ1-2|TRBV7-2|15|.
TGTGCCAGCAGTCTAGGGGGTACGGAGGACTATGGCTACACCTTC
CASSLGGTEDYGYTF
>.|TRBJ1-2|TRBV6-5|14|.
TGTGCCAGCACTCCTCCTCAGGGCCGCTATGGCTACACCTTC
CASTPPQGRYGYTF
>.|TRBJ2-1|TRBV9|14|TRBD2
TGTGCCAGCAGCGTAGGGGGGGGAGTGTTTCAGCAGTTCTTC
CASSVGGGVFQQFF
>once|TRBJ2-3|TRBV20-1|11|TRBD1
TGCAGTGCACTAGGACAGGGGTCGCAGTATTTT
CSALGQGSQYF
>.|TRBJ2-3|TRBV7-9|16|.
TGTTCCAGCAGCTCGTCGTGGGCTCGGGAAACGGATACGCAGTATTTT
CSSSSSWARETDTQYF
>.|TRBJ2-5|TRBV6-1|11|.
TGTGCCAGCGGGCCGTGGGAGACCCAGTACTTC
CASGPWETQYF
>.|TRBJ2-7|TRBV2|16|.
TGTGCCAGCAGGAACTACGGGCAGGGGTCGGCCTACGAGCAGTACTTC
CASRNYGQGSAYEQYF
>.|TRBJ2-3|TRBV6-1|15|TRBD2
TGTGCCAGCAGTGTTACCGGGGGGGGCGCAGATACGCAGTATTTT
CASSVTGGGADTQYF
>.|TRBJ2-1|TRBV6-5|15|.
TGTGCCAGCAGTTACTCCGGGAGCTCCTACAATGAGCAGTTCTTC
CASSYSGSSYNEQFF
>.|TRBJ1-2|TRBV5-4|13|TRBD1
TGTGCCAGCAGCTTAGCAGGGGGCGATGGCTACACCTTC
CASSLAGGDGYTF
>.|TRBJ2-1|TRBV5-4|14|TRBD2
TGTGCCAGCAGCGCCCGACTAGCGGACGATGAGCAGTTCTTC
CASSARLADDEQFF
>.|TRBJ2-1|TRBV11-2|16|.
TGTGCCAGCAGCTTATTTAGAACGGGGGCCTACAATGAGCAGTTCTTC
CASSLFRTGAYNEQFF
>.|TRBJ2-7|TRBV5-1|15|TRBD1
TGCGCCAGCAGCTTAGTAGGTAACAGGGGGAACGAGCAGTACTTC
CASSLVGNRGNEQYF
>.|TRBJ1-4|TRBV4-1|16|.
TGCGCCAGCAGCCCGATCTCGCCCAGGTTTAATGAAAAACTGTTTTTT
CASSPISPRFNEKLFF
>.|TRBJ2-5|TRBV7-7|16|TRBD2
TGTGCTAGCAGCCAGCTCGCGGGGGGGACCCCCGGTACCCAGTACTTC
CASSQLAGGTPGTQYF
>.|TRBJ2-7|TRBV6-1|15|TRBD1
TGTGCCAGCAGTGAAAGGTGGGGACAGGTCTACGAGCAGTACTTC
CASSERWGQVYEQYF